This is a list of T cell receptor beta chains from one sample in a study of neurological immune-mediated disorders. TCRdb redid the calling of the 5' RACE reads with MiXCR, one entry per CDR3 protein. Among fewer than 110,000 distinct CDR3 sequences, approximately 11% were seen once, and the ten largest hold about 3%. Sample: PBMCs. All receptors come from a female donor with HTLV-1-associated myelopathy (HAM/TSP). The CDR3 runs from the conserved cysteine through the conserved F or W. D genes are given only for firm matches. Clone sizes are given selectively: once, few, many, or a class where the clone is expanded.

V gene: TRBV7-3; CDR3 length: 13; J gene: TRBJ2-3; clone size: many; D gene: NA; CDR3 DNA: TGTGCCAGCAGCTTAAGCGCGCTAGATACGCAGTATTTT; CDR3 protein: CASSLSALDTQYF
V gene: TRBV6-1; CDR3 length: 15; J gene: TRBJ2-1; clone size: NA; D gene: TRBD2; CDR3 DNA: TGTGCCAGCAGAAGTACCGGGACTAGCTTCAATGAGCAGTTCTTC; CDR3 protein: CASRSTGTSFNEQFF
V gene: TRBV3-1; CDR3 length: 14; J gene: TRBJ2-7; clone size: many; D gene: NA; CDR3 DNA: TGTGCCAGCAGCCTCAATTCGGGGCTCTACGAGCAGTACTTC; CDR3 protein: CASSLNSGLYEQYF
V gene: TRBV20-1; CDR3 length: 10; J gene: TRBJ2-4; clone size: many; D gene: NA; CDR3 DNA: TGCAGTGCTCGCAAAAACATTCAGTACTTC; CDR3 protein: CSARKNIQYF
V gene: TRBV27; CDR3 length: 17; J gene: TRBJ2-2; clone size: NA; D gene: TRBD1; CDR3 DNA: TGTGCCAGCAGTCCGATGTACAGGGGGCTCAACACCGGGGAGCTGTTTTTT; CDR3 protein: CASSPMYRGLNTGELFF
V gene: TRBV28; CDR3 length: 15; J gene: TRBJ2-2; clone size: many; D gene: NA; CDR3 DNA: TGTGCCAGCAGTTTTTCACAGGGATACACCGGGGAGCTGTTTTTT; CDR3 protein: CASSFSQGYTGELFF
V gene: TRBV11-3; CDR3 length: 15; J gene: TRBJ2-3; clone size: many; D gene: TRBD2; CDR3 DNA: TGTGCCAGCAGCTTACTGGGAGGGCTTCAAGATACGCAGTATTTT; CDR3 protein: CASSLLGGLQDTQYF
V gene: TRBV5-1; CDR3 length: 17; J gene: TRBJ2-6; clone size: many; D gene: TRBD1; CDR3 DNA: TGCGCCAGCAGCTTAACAGGGGCCTTCGCTGGGGCCAACGTCCTGACTTTC; CDR3 protein: CASSLTGAFAGANVLTF
V gene: TRBV28; CDR3 length: 15; J gene: TRBJ2-3; clone size: many; D gene: NA; CDR3 DNA: TGTGCCAGCAGTTTACCGGGGAAAAGCACAGATACGCAGTATTTT; CDR3 protein: CASSLPGKSTDTQYF
V gene: TRBV20-1; CDR3 length: 16; J gene: TRBJ2-1; clone size: many; D gene: NA; CDR3 DNA: TGCAGTGCTAGGGAACTCCGGGACGGGACCTACAATGAGCAGTTCTTC; CDR3 protein: CSARELRDGTYNEQFF
V gene: TRBV9; CDR3 length: 18; J gene: TRBJ2-2; clone size: many; D gene: NA; CDR3 DNA: TGTGCCAGCAGCGCAAACTCCGGGCCCGGAGGGACCACCGGGGAGCTGTTTTTT; CDR3 protein: CASSANSGPGGTTGELFF
V gene: TRBV20-1; CDR3 length: 14; J gene: TRBJ2-1; clone size: many; D gene: NA; CDR3 DNA: TGCAGTGCCGTGGGGGGGGCGCGCTACAATGAGCAGTTCTTC; CDR3 protein: CSAVGGARYNEQFF
V gene: TRBV7-9; CDR3 length: 15; J gene: TRBJ1-6; clone size: few; D gene: NA; CDR3 DNA: TGTGCCAGCAGCCTACAGGGTGACTATAATTCACCCCTCCACTTT; CDR3 protein: CASSLQGDYNSPLHF
V gene: TRBV2; CDR3 length: 13; J gene: TRBJ1-1; clone size: many; D gene: NA; CDR3 DNA: TGTGCCAGCAGTGCCGGTGGTTGGACTGAAGCTTTCTTT; CDR3 protein: CASSAGGWTEAFF
V gene: TRBV20-1; CDR3 length: 13; J gene: TRBJ1-2; clone size: many; D gene: NA; CDR3 DNA: TGCAGTGCTAGAATTGCACAGTCCTATGGCTACACCTTC; CDR3 protein: CSARIAQSYGYTF
V gene: TRBV18; CDR3 length: 16; J gene: TRBJ1-1; clone size: few; D gene: TRBD1; CDR3 DNA: TGTGCCAGCTCACCACCGAGGACAGGCCAAAAGGCTGAAGCTTTCTTT; CDR3 protein: CASSPPRTGQKAEAFF
V gene: TRBV5-5; CDR3 length: 13; J gene: TRBJ1-5; clone size: many; D gene: NA; CDR3 DNA: TGTGCCAGCAGCCAGGACCGCAATCAGCCCCAGCATTTT; CDR3 protein: CASSQDRNQPQHF
V gene: TRBV12-3/TRBV12-4; CDR3 length: 12; J gene: TRBJ1-1; clone size: many; D gene: NA; CDR3 DNA: TGTGCCAGCACCTGGGGTATTTCTGAAGCTTTCTTT; CDR3 protein: CASTWGISEAFF
V gene: TRBV15; CDR3 length: 13; J gene: TRBJ1-1; clone size: many; D gene: NA; CDR3 DNA: TGTGCTACCAGCAGTCAATATCACACTGAAGCTTTCTTT; CDR3 protein: CATSSQYHTEAFF
V gene: TRBV25-1; CDR3 length: 14; J gene: TRBJ1-1; clone size: many; D gene: NA; CDR3 DNA: TGTGCCAGCAGCTCCCGATATCTGAACACTGAAGCTTTCTTT; CDR3 protein: CASSSRYLNTEAFF
V gene: TRBV5-1; CDR3 length: 18; J gene: TRBJ2-7; clone size: many; D gene: NA; CDR3 DNA: TGCGCCAGCAGCTTGGTCCGAACCGTAGGGGGGTCGGGTGACGAGCAGTACTTC; CDR3 protein: CASSLVRTVGGSGDEQYF
V gene: TRBV20-1; CDR3 length: 14; J gene: TRBJ1-4; clone size: many; D gene: NA; CDR3 DNA: TGCAGTGCTAGGGCGATCGCAACTAATGAAAAACTGTTTTTT; CDR3 protein: CSARAIATNEKLFF
V gene: TRBV7-9; CDR3 length: 17; J gene: TRBJ2-6; clone size: many; D gene: NA; CDR3 DNA: TGTGCCAGCAGCGAGGGTCAGGGTAGCTCTGGGGCCAACGTCCTGACTTTC; CDR3 protein: CASSEGQGSSGANVLTF
V gene: TRBV20-1; CDR3 length: 16; J gene: TRBJ2-3; clone size: many; D gene: TRBD2; CDR3 DNA: TGCAGTGCACCGGGACTAGCGGGGGGCGGCACAGATACGCAGTATTTT; CDR3 protein: CSAPGLAGGGTDTQYF
V gene: TRBV20-1; CDR3 length: 15; J gene: TRBJ2-7; clone size: many; D gene: NA; CDR3 DNA: TGCAGTGCTAGAACGGGGGAGGTTTCCAATGGGGGGCAGTACTTC; CDR3 protein: CSARTGEVSNGGQYF
V gene: TRBV11-2; CDR3 length: 15; J gene: TRBJ2-5; clone size: many; D gene: NA; CDR3 DNA: TGTGCCAGCAGCTTAGGGGTCGGGGTGCGGGAGACCCAGTACTTC; CDR3 protein: CASSLGVGVRETQYF
V gene: TRBV20-1; CDR3 length: 16; J gene: TRBJ2-7; clone size: many; D gene: NA; CDR3 DNA: TGCAGTGCTAGAGATCTTGGGGGGTTCAGCTCCTACGAGCAGTACTTC; CDR3 protein: CSARDLGGFSSYEQYF
V gene: TRBV2; CDR3 length: 11; J gene: TRBJ2-7; clone size: many; D gene: TRBD1; CDR3 DNA: TGTGCCAGCAAGGACAGGACCGAGCAGTACTTC; CDR3 protein: CASKDRTEQYF
V gene: TRBV5-1; CDR3 length: 16; J gene: TRBJ2-2; clone size: many; D gene: NA; CDR3 DNA: TGCGCCAGCAGCTTAACGACGGACCAGAACACCGGGGAGCTGTTTTTT; CDR3 protein: CASSLTTDQNTGELFF
V gene: TRBV5-6; CDR3 length: 14; J gene: TRBJ2-4; clone size: many; D gene: NA; CDR3 DNA: TGTGCCAGCAGCCTCTGGGCCAAGGGGAACATTCAGTACTTC; CDR3 protein: CASSLWAKGNIQYF
V gene: TRBV5-1; CDR3 length: 14; J gene: TRBJ1-1; clone size: many; D gene: NA; CDR3 DNA: TGCGCCAGCAGCCCCTACAGGGTGGGGACTGAAGCTTTCTTT; CDR3 protein: CASSPYRVGTEAFF
V gene: TRBV5-1; CDR3 length: 13; J gene: TRBJ2-7; clone size: many; D gene: NA; CDR3 DNA: TGCGCCAGCAGCTTAGGCAGGGCCTACGAGCAGTACTTC; CDR3 protein: CASSLGRAYEQYF
V gene: TRBV29-1; CDR3 length: 14; J gene: TRBJ2-5; clone size: many; D gene: TRBD1; CDR3 DNA: TGCAGCGTGGGACAGGGGCATGCGGGAGAGACCCAGTACTTC; CDR3 protein: CSVGQGHAGETQYF
V gene: TRBV6-5; CDR3 length: 14; J gene: TRBJ1-1; clone size: many; D gene: NA; CDR3 DNA: TGTGCCAGCAGGCTCGACGCAGGGAACACTGAAGCTTTCTTT; CDR3 protein: CASRLDAGNTEAFF
V gene: TRBV20-1; CDR3 length: 12; J gene: TRBJ2-3; clone size: NA; D gene: NA; CDR3 DNA: TGCAGTGCGCGAGGGGGGAACGGGGAGCAGTATTTT; CDR3 protein: CSARGGNGEQYF
V gene: TRBV5-1; CDR3 length: 13; J gene: TRBJ1-1; clone size: many; D gene: NA; CDR3 DNA: TGCGCCAGCAGCTCAGGCAGAGACACTGAAGCTTTCTTT; CDR3 protein: CASSSGRDTEAFF
V gene: TRBV4-1; CDR3 length: 15; J gene: TRBJ2-7; clone size: few; D gene: NA; CDR3 DNA: TGCGCCAGCAGCCAAGAGAGGTCGGGCTCCTACGAGCAGTACTTC; CDR3 protein: CASSQERSGSYEQYF
V gene: TRBV7-3; CDR3 length: 15; J gene: TRBJ2-2; clone size: NA; D gene: TRBD2; CDR3 DNA: TGTGCCAGCAGCCTAGCGGGGGCGAACACCGGGGAGCTGTCTTTT; CDR3 protein: CASSLAGANTGELSF
V gene: TRBV20-1; CDR3 length: 14; J gene: TRBJ2-1; clone size: many; D gene: NA; CDR3 DNA: TGCAGTGCTAGAGCCAGGGTTCTCTACAATGAGCAGTTCTTC; CDR3 protein: CSARARVLYNEQFF
V gene: TRBV11-1; CDR3 length: 17; J gene: TRBJ2-1; clone size: many; D gene: TRBD2; CDR3 DNA: TGTGCCAGCAGCTCTCTTGGACTAGCCCTCTCCTACAATGAGCAGTTCTTC; CDR3 protein: CASSSLGLALSYNEQFF
V gene: TRBV20-1; CDR3 length: 15; J gene: TRBJ2-5; clone size: many; D gene: TRBD2; CDR3 DNA: TGCAGTGCTGAGACTGCACTAGCGGTTCGGGAGACCCAGTACTTC; CDR3 protein: CSAETALAVRETQYF
V gene: TRBV14; CDR3 length: 13; J gene: TRBJ1-2; clone size: many; D gene: NA; CDR3 DNA: TGTGCCAGCAGCCAAGGGGAGAACTATGGCTACACCTTC; CDR3 protein: CASSQGENYGYTF